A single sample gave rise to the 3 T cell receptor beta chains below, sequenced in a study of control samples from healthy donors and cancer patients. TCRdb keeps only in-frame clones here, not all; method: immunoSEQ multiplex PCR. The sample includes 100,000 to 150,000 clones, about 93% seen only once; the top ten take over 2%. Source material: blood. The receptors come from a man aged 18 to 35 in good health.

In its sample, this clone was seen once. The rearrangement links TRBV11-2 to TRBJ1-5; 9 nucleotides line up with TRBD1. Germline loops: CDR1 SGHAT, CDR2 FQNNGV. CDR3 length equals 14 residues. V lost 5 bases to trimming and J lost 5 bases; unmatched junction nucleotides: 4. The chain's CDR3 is CASSPTGGYQPQHF. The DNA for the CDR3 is TGTGCCAGCAGCCCTACAGGGGGCTATCAGCCCCAGCATTTT.

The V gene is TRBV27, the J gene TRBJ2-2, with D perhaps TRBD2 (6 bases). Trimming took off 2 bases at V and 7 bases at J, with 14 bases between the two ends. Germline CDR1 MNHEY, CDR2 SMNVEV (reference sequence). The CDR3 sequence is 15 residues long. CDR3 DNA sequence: TGTGCCAGCAGTTTACCGGGACTCCCCTTCGGGGAGCTGTTTTTT. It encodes CASSLPGLPFGELFF.

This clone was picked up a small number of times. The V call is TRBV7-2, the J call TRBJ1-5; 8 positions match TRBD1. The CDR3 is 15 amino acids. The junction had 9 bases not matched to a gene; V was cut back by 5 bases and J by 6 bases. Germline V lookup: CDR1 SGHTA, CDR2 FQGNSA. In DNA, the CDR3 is TGTGCCAGCAGCCGCCAACAGGGGGGATTTCAGCCCCAGCATTTT. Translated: CASSRQQGGFQPQHF.